This TCR beta chain derives from a study of T cells in Graves' hyperthyroidism and ophthalmopathy. General study points: Most thyroid-expanded clonotypes above 0.001 were also found in blood.

Patients with uncontrolled infections, other autoimmune diseases, pregnancy or lactation were excluded. Fresh peripheral blood, less than 11 ml of it, supplied the PBMCs. TCR beta CDR3 sequences were amplified from RNA transcripts. HTBI primers were employed in a first-round RT-PCR of the TCR CDR3. Each CDR3 protein is one row after TCRdb ran MiXCR on the multiplex PCR reads. The sample has about 400,000 distinct CDR3 sequences; about 14% are singletons. This CDR3 comprises 12 residues. Germline CDR1 is MNHNS and CDR2 is SASEGT. V dropped 6 bases and J dropped 0 bases, with 3 bases sitting between them. This clonotype was seen ten or more times. Its antigen is as yet unknown.

The sample consisted of blood. The chain recombines TRBV6-1 with TRBJ1-5; D is unresolved. The receptor was derived from a middle-aged man with Graves' ophthalmopathy. The CDR3 DNA is TGTGCCAGCAGGGTTAGCAATCAGCCCCAGCATTTT. It yields the protein CASRVSNQPQHF.